A single sample gave rise to the 9 T cell receptor beta chains below, sequenced in a study of cytomegalovirus exposure and HLA in healthy donors. 13 Jbeta primers and 60 Vbeta primers were used for the PCR. Measured with immunoSEQ multiplex PCR; TCRdb has only the in-frame clones, and not every one. The sample consists of more than 110,000 clones, roughly 10% of them appearing once. Source material: PBMCs. The receptors were gathered from a man aged 45 to 65 in good health and CMV-seronegative.

The genes are TRBV5-1 and TRBJ1-4; 9 nucleotides align to TRBD1. CDR1 is SGHRS, CDR2 YFSETQ, per germline. With 4 bases clipped from V and 3 bases from J, the junction kept 4 bases outside the gene matches. There are 15 residues in the CDR3. The CDR3 here is CASSVWTGANEKLFF. CDR3 sequence (DNA): TGCGCCAGCAGCGTATGGACAGGGGCTAATGAAAAACTGTTTTTT.

V usage is TRBV18 and J usage is TRBJ2-1, with TRBD2 matching 10 bases. V lost 2 bases, J lost 8 bases, and 6 bases stayed unmatched. This CDR3 is built from 15 residues. Germline V gene lookup returns CDR1 KGHSH and CDR2 LQKENI. The CDR3 protein is CASSPGASGSDEQFF. In nucleotides, the CDR3 is TGTGCCAGCTCACCAGGGGCTAGCGGGAGTGATGAGCAGTTCTTC.

CDR3 amino acids: CASSPRGGSGTEAFF. As DNA, the CDR3 is TGCGCCAGCAGCCCGCGTGGGGGGTCGGGCACTGAAGCTTTCTTT. The V gene is TRBV4-1, the J gene TRBJ1-1; D may be TRBD1 (5 bases). The CDR3 is 15 amino acids. V lost 4 bases and J lost 4, with 16 bases in between. From germline, CDR1 is MGHRA and CDR2 YSYEKL.

In its sample, this clone was seen a few times. The V and J genes are TRBV2 and TRBJ1-2; D is undetermined. Per germline, CDR1 SNHLY and CDR2 FYNNEI. CDR3 length: 12 amino acids. V lost 6 bases to trimming and J lost 6 bases, with 11 bases between them. The CDR3 reads CASRTLVDGYTF. The CDR3 nucleotides are TGTGCCAGCAGGACACTCGTTGATGGCTACACCTTC.

This clone was seen more than once but under ten times. The rearrangement uses TRBV7-9 and TRBJ2-2, with a tentative D call TRBD2 (6 bases). The CDR3 loop spans 17 amino acids. CDR1 is SEHNR and CDR2 is FQNEAQ in the germline V gene (reference sequence). The V and J ends lost 0 bases and 2 bases respectively, with 13 bases between them. The CDR3 sequence is CASSLAKSSANTGELFF. CDR3 sequence (DNA): TGTGCCAGCAGCTTAGCGAAGTCTAGCGCTAACACCGGGGAGCTGTTTTTT.

There are a few counts of this clone. The chain uses TRBV15 and TRBJ1-2; 8 positions match TRBD1. The trim removed 4 bases at V and 3 bases at J, leaving 19 bases unmatched. The CDR3 is made up of 19 amino acids. The germline V gene has CDR1 LNHNV and CDR2 YYDKDF (reference sequence). The CDR3 sequence is CATSTPRTTTGQVYYGYTF. The CDR3 coding sequence is TGTGCCACCAGCACCCCCAGGACCACAACGGGACAGGTATACTATGGCTACACCTTC.

This clone was seen a few times. This chain uses TRBV6-1 with TRBJ2-1; 7 nucleotides match TRBD2. The V gene end was trimmed by 3 bases and the J gene end by 0 bases; junction bases not matched to a gene: 2. Germline V gene lookup returns CDR1 MNHNS and CDR2 SASEGT. The CDR3 contains 15 residues. CDR3 protein: CASSESGVSYNEQFF. In nucleotides, the CDR3 is TGTGCCAGCAGTGAGAGCGGGGTCTCCTACAATGAGCAGTTCTTC.

This clone turned up a few times. The sample has other DNA sequences that encode this CDR3 too. The J gene is TRBJ1-2, the V gene TRBV19; no clear D gene. The CDR3 runs 11 residues. V gave up 5 bases and J gave up 1 base, with 2 bases separating them. Per the germline V gene, CDR1 is LNHDA and CDR2 is SQIVND (reference sequence). The CDR3 DNA is TGTGCCAGTAGTCTTAACTATGGCTACACCTTC. The encoded protein is CASSLNYGYTF.

In this sample, this clone turned up a few times. J is TRBJ2-1 and V is TRBV5-1; 13 nucleotides align to TRBD2. The CDR3 sequence is 16 residues long. The V and J ends lost 0 bases and 8 bases, in that order; junction bases with no gene match: 5. Germline V CDR1 and CDR2: SGHRS, YFSETQ. For the CDR3, the DNA is TGCGCCAGCAGCTTGGCTACTAGCGGGGGGGCCCATGAGCAGTTCTTC. It codes for CASSLATSGGAHEQFF.